The 8 T cell receptor beta chains listed next were all sequenced from one sample in a study of blood T cells in healthy people across ages. It was with a sample-barcoded 5' primer and a J-beta primer mix that a second PCR of about 6 to 11 cycles was run. TCRdb itself ran the 5' RACE reads through MiXCR, one entry per CDR3 protein. The sample shows about 830,000 distinct CDR3 sequences, less than 80% of them seen only once. The sequenced material came from blood. Receptors were obtained from a man aged 30 to 45 in good health.

The chain has TRBV20-1 and TRBJ2-1, with 11 bases that match TRBD2. Germline CDR1 and CDR2: DFQATT and SNEGSKA (reference sequence). J was trimmed by 5 bases and V by 4 bases; bases with no gene match: 1. The CDR3 has 13 amino acids. The chain's CDR3 is CSAMGLADNEQFF. The CDR3 DNA is TGCAGTGCTATGGGACTAGCGGACAATGAGCAGTTCTTC.

The chain employs TRBV20-1 and TRBJ2-1; TRBD2 matches 9 bases. The CDR3 length is 19 residues. The V gene end was trimmed by 2 bases and the J gene end by 0 bases; junction bases not matched to a gene: 14. Germline V gene data show CDR1 as DFQATT and CDR2 as SNEGSKA (reference sequence). The CDR3 nucleotides read TGCAGTGCTAGAACGGGACTAGCCAATTTTTATAGCTCCTACAATGAGCAGTTCTTC. Translating it yields CSARTGLANFYSSYNEQFF.

The V and J genes are TRBV27 and TRBJ2-5; no firm D call. This CDR3 contains 14 residues. V dropped 5 bases and J dropped 4 bases, with 14 bases sitting between them. Germline lookup yields CDR1 MNHEY and CDR2 SMNVEV (reference sequence). Here the CDR3 DNA reads TGTGCCAGCAGTCCACAATTGCGTTTAGAGACCCAGTACTTC. Protein product: CASSPQLRLETQYF.

The chain is built from TRBV12-3 or TRBV12-4 and TRBJ2-1; TRBD1 matches at 7 bases. The junction had 5 bases not matched to a gene; V was cut back by 7 bases and J by 5 bases. There are 13 residues in the CDR3. The CDR3 region has the DNA TGTGCCAGCAATGACAGGGCGGACAATGAGCAGTTCTTC. It translates to CASNDRADNEQFF.

The chain joins TRBV20-1 to TRBJ2-1; 9 nucleotides line up with TRBD1. Germline V gene data show CDR1 as DFQATT and CDR2 as SNEGSKA (reference sequence). After removal of 6 bases from V and 3 bases from J, the junction contained 6 bases not matched to a gene. The CDR3 is 14 amino acids. The CDR3 nucleotides are TGCAGTGCGGACCGGGACAGGGTCTACAATGAGCAGTTCTTC. This encodes CSADRDRVYNEQFF.

This clonotype was seen just once. The V gene is TRBV15, the J gene TRBJ2-2; D gene ambiguous. V lost 2 bases, J lost 6 bases, and 13 bases lay in between. From germline, CDR1 is LNHNV and CDR2 YYDKDF (reference sequence). This CDR3 is built from 15 residues. CDR3 nucleotide sequence: TGTGCCACCAGCAGATATCTCGTAGGTTCCGGGGAGCTGTTTTTT. Translated: CATSRYLVGSGELFF.

The sample holds a few counts of this clonotype. The chain combines TRBV7-9 with TRBJ1-2; no clear D. The CDR3 covers 13 residues. In germline, CDR1 is SEHNR, CDR2 FQNEAQ (reference sequence). Trimming pared 5 bases from V and 7 bases from J, leaving 14 bases between. This chain's CDR3 is CASSVEVMSGYTF. As DNA, the CDR3 is TGTGCCAGCAGCGTAGAGGTGATGAGTGGCTACACCTTC.

The chain uses TRBV13 and TRBJ1-2; TRBD1 might be the D (6 bases). The germline CDR1 and CDR2 sequences are PRHDT and FYEKMQ (reference sequence). This CDR3 spans 12 amino acids. V lost 8 bases, J lost 6 bases, and 13 bases lay in between. The CDR3: CASPNRANGYTF. CDR3 in DNA: TGTGCCAGCCCCAACAGGGCTAATGGCTACACCTTC.